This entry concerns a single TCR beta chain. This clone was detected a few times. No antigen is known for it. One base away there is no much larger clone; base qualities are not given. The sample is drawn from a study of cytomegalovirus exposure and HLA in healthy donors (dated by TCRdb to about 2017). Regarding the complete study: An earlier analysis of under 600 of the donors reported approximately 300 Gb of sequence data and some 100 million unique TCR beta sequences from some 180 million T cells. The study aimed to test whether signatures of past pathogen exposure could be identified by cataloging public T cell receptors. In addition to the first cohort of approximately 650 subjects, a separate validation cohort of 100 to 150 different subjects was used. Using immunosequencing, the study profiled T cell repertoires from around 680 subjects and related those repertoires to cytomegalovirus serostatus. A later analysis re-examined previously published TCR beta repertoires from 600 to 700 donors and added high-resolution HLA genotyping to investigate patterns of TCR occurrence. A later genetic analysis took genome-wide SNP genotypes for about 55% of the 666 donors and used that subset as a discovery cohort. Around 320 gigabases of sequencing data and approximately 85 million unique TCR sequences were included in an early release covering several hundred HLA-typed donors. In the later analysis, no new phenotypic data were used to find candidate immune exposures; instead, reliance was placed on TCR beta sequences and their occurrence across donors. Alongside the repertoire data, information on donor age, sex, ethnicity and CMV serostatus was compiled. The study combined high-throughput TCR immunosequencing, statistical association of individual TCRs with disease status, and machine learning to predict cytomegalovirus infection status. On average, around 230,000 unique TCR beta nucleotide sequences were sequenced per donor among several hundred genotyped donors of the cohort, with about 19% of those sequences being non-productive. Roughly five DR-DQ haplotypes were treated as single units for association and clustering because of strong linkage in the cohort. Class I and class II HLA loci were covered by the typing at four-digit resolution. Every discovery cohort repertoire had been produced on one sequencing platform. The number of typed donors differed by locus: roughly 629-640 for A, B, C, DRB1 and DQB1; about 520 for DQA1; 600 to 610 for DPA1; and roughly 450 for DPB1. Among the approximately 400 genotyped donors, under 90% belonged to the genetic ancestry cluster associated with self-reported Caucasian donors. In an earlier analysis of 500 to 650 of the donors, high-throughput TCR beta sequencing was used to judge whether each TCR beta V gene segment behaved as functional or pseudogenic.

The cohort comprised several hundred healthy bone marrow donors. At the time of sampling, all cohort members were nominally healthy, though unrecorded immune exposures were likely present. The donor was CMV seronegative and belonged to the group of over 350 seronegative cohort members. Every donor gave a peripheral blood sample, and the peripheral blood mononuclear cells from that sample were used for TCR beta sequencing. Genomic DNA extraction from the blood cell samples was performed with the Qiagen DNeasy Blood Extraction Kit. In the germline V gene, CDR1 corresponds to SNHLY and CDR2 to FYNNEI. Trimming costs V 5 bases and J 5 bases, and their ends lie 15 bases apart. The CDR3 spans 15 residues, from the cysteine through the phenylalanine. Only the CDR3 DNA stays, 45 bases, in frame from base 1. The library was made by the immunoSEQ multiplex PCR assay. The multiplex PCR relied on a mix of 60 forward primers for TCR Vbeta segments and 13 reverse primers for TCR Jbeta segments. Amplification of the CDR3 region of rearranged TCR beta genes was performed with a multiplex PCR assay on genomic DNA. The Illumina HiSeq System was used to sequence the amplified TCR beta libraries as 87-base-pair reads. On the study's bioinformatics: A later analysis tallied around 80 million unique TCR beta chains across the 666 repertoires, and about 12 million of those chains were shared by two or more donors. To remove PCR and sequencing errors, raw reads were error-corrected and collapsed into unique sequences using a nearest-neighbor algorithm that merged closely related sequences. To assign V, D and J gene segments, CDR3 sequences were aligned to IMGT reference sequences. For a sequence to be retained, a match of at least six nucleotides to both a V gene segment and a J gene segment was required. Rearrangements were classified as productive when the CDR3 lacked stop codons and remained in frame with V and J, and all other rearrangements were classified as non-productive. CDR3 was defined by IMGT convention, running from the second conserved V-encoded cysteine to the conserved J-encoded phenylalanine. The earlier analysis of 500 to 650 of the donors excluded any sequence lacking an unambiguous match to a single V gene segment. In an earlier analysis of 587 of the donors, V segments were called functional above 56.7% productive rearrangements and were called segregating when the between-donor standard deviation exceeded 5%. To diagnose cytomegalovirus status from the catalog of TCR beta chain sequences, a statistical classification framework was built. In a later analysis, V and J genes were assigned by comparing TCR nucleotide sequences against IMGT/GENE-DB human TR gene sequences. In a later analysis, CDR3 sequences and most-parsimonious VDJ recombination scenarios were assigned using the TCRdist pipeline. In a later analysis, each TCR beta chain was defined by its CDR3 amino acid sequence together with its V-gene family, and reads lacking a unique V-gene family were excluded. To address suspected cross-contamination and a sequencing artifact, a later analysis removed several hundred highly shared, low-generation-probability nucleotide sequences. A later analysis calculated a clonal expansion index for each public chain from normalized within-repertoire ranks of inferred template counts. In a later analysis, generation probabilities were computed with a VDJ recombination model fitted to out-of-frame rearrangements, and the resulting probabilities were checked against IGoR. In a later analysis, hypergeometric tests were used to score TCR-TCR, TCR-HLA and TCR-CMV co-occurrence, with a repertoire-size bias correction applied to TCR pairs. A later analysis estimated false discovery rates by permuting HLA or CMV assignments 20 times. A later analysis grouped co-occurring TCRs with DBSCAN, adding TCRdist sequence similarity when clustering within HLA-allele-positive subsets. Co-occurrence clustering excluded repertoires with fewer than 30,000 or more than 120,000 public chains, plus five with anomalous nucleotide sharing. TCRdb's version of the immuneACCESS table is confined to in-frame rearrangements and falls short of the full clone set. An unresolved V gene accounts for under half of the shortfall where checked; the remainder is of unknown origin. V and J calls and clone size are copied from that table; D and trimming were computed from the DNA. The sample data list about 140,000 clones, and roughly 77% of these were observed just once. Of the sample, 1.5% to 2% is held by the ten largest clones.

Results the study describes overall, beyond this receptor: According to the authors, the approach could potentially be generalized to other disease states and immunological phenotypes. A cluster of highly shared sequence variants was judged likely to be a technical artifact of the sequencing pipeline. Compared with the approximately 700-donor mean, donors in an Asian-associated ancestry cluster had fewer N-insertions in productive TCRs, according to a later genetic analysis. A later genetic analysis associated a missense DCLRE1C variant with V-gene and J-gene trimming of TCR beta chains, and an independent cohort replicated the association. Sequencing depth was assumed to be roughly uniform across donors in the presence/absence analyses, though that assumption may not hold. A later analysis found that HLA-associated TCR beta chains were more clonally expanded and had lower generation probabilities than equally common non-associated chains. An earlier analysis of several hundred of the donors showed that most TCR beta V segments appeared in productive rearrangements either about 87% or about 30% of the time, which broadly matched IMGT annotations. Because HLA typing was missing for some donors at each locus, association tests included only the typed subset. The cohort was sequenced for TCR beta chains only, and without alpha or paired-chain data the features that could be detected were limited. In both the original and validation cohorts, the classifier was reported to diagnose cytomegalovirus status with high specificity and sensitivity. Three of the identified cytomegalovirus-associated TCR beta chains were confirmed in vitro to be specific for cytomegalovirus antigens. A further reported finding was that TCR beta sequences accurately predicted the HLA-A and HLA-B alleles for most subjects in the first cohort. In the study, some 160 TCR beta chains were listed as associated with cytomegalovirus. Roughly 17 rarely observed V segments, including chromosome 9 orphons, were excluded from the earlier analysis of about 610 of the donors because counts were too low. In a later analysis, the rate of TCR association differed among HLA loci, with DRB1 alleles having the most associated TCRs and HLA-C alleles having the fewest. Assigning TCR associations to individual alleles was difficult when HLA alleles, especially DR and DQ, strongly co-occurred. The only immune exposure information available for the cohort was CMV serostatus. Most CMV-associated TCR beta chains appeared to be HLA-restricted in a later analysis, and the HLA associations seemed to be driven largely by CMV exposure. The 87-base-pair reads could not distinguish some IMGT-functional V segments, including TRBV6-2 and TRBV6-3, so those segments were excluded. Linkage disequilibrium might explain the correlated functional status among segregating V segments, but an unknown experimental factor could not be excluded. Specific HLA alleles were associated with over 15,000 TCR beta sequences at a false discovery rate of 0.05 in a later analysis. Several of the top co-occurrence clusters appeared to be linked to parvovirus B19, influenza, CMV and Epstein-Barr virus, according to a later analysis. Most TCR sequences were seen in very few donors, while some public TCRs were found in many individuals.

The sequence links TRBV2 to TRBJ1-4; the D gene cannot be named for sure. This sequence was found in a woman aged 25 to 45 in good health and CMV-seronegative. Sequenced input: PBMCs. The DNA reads TGTGCCAGCAGTACCCGCCCCGGGAGCAATGAAAAACTGTTTTTT. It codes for CASSTRPGSNEKLFF.